This T cell receptor beta chain was sequenced during a study of beta chain features in type 1 diabetes. Study-level findings and limits: A moderate, significant TCRB CDR3 shortening appeared in type 1 diabetes across four CD4+ subsets. Sequencing from cDNA could over-represent high-TCR-expressing cells.

The study reverse transcribed the entire isolated RNA, so it sequenced expressed TCRB transcripts. Naive, central memory and regulatory T cell samples yielded about 3.9 million reads on average. The assay was immunoSEQ multiplex PCR, and TCRdb's table has in-frame clones only and misses some. The sample gives a few hundred thousand clones, roughly 13% of which show up once; 0.0085% to 0.012% is in the top ten. The CDR3 has 15 residues. Germline V gene lookup returns CDR1 SGHNT and CDR2 YENEEA. Unmatched junction bases numbered 3, after V lost 3 bases and J lost 2 bases. This clone was counted a few times. Its antigen remains unknown.

The source of this sequence is a woman aged 18-30 years with type 1 diabetes. The V gene is TRBV11-3, the J gene TRBJ2-3, with TRBD1 identical over 9 bases. Material: naive CD4+ T cells from blood. The CDR3 DNA sequence: TGTGCCAGCAGCTTCAGACAGGGGGTCACAGATACGCAGTATTTT. Encoded protein: CASSFRQGVTDTQYF.